These 12 T cell receptor beta chains share one sample of origin, sequenced in a study of T cells after yellow fever vaccination. TCRdb processed the 5' RACE reads anew with MiXCR; each CDR3 protein has one entry. Among under 550,000 distinct CDR3 sequences listed, 21% were seen once. The material was PBMCs, obtained approximately 22 days after the first yellow fever vaccination. The origin of the receptors is a man younger than 35 who received the YFV17D yellow fever vaccine.

The chain couples TRBV27 to TRBJ2-7, with TRBD1 identical over 9 bases. This CDR3 is 15 amino acids long. CDR1 MNHEY and CDR2 SMNVEV come from the germline V gene (reference sequence). Trimming removed 5 bases from V and 3 bases from J; junction bases left unmatched: 8. In DNA form, the CDR3 reads TGTGCCAGCAGTGGATCCGGGACAGGGCACTACGAGCAGTACTTC. This gives the protein CASSGSGTGHYEQYF.

This clonotype was seen a few times. The rearrangement joins TRBV7-3 to TRBJ2-3; D is perhaps TRBD2 (7 bases). The CDR3 is made up of 17 amino acids. The germline gives CDR1 SGHTA, CDR2 FQGTGA. Trimming shortened V by 3 bases and J by 4 bases, and 20 bases separated the two germline ends. The DNA of the CDR3 is TGTGCCAGCAGCTTTCGTGGGGGAGGGGGGGCCGCAGATACGCAGTATTTT. Translating gives CASSFRGGGGAADTQYF.

This clonotype turned up a few times. The chain combines TRBV7-8 with TRBJ2-7; possibly TRBD1 or TRBD2 for D (6 bases each). There are 14 residues in the CDR3. Trimming pared 5 bases from V and 3 bases from J, leaving 14 bases between. Germline values: CDR1 SGHVS, CDR2 FQNEAQ. CDR3 DNA: TGTGCCAGCAGCCCCTCCGGGGGCGACTACGAGCAGTACTTC. This encodes CASSPSGGDYEQYF.

This clonotype was seen a few times. The rearrangement uses TRBV5-6 and TRBJ1-1; TRBD1 matches 9 bases. The CDR3 spans 14 residues. The ends lost 1 base at V and 6 bases at J; junction bases unmatched: 4. The germline CDR1 and CDR2 sequences are SGHDT and YYEEEE. CDR3 in DNA: TGTGCCAGCAGCTTGAGAGGGACAGGGCCTGAAGCTTTCTTT. It specifies CASSLRGTGPEAFF. Full variable domain (remainder filled in from reference TRBV5-6 and TRBJ1-1): DAGVTQSPTHLIKTRGQQVTLRCSPKSGHDTVSWYQQALGQGPQFIFQYYEEEERQRGNFPDRFSGHQFPNYSSELNVNALLLGDSALYLCASSLRGTGPEAFFGQGTRLTVV.

The rearrangement joins TRBV23-1 to TRBJ2-6, with D perhaps TRBD2 (5 bases). TRBV23-1 is known as an ORF, though its function is uncertain. V was clipped by 0 bases and J by 0 bases, with 12 bases between them. CDR3 length equals 18 residues. DNA for the CDR3: TGCGCCAGCAGTCAATCAACGGACGGGGACTCTGGGGCCAACGTCCTGACTTTC. It is translated as CASSQSTDGDSGANVLTF.

This clonotype appeared a few times. CDR3 protein: CASSPSEGGAQETQYF. CDR3 DNA: TGTGCCAGCAGCCCCTCGGAGGGGGGCGCTCAGGAGACCCAGTACTTC. This rearrangement joins TRBV7-9 to TRBJ2-5; either TRBD1 or TRBD2 may supply D (6 bases each). Germline loops: CDR1 SEHNR, CDR2 FQNEAQ (reference sequence). V was clipped by 5 bases and J by 5 bases, with 21 bases between them. CDR3 length: 16 residues.

V gene TRBV18 combines with J gene TRBJ2-5, with a weak D call TRBD2 (5 bases). There are 13 residues in the CDR3. The ends were cut back, 3 bases at V and 7 bases at J, with 12 bases in the middle. The V gene's germline CDR1 is KGHSH and CDR2 LQKENI. The CDR3 spells CASSPSQLATQYF. CDR3 DNA sequence: TGTGCCAGCTCACCGTCCCAGCTAGCGACCCAGTACTTC.

The gene calls are TRBV4-3 and TRBJ2-3; TRBD2 matches 8 bases. Germline loops: CDR1 LGHNA, CDR2 YSLEER. CDR3 length: 15 residues. The V gene end was trimmed by 3 bases and the J gene end by 1 base; junction bases not matched to a gene: 3. CDR3 bases: TGCGCCAGCAGCCAGATACTAGCGGGCACAGATACGCAGTATTTT. Translation gives CASSQILAGTDTQYF.

CDR3 coding DNA: TGTGCCAGCAGTTACTCGTCCAGGTTTACAAACACCATATATTTT. This encodes CASSYSSRFTNTIYF. The chain is built from TRBV6-5 and TRBJ1-3; D gene ambiguous. V was shortened by 0 bases and J by 6 bases, with 12 bases between the two germline ends. Germline CDR1 MNHEY, CDR2 SVGAGI. The CDR3 sequence is 15 residues long.

The CDR3, as DNA: TGCAGTGCTAGGCGGGGGAGGAACTTTGGACCCCAGCATTTT. Protein product: CSARRGRNFGPQHF. V gene TRBV20-1 combines with J gene TRBJ1-5, with D possibly matching TRBD1 (5 bases). The CDR3 extends over 14 amino acids. CDR1 is DFQATT, CDR2 SNEGSKA, per germline (reference sequence). The V end was cut by 3 bases, the J end by 10 bases, with 19 bases between.

The chain is built from TRBV6-5 and TRBJ1-1; the D gene is possibly TRBD1 (6 bases). The CDR3 covers 15 residues. The V end lost 2 bases, the J end lost 1 base, and 11 bases lay between the germline ends. CDR1 is MNHEY and CDR2 is SVGAGI in the germline V gene. This CDR3 reads CASSYLGTPNTEAFF. The CDR3 region has the DNA TGTGCCAGCAGTTACCTAGGGACACCGAACACTGAAGCTTTCTTT.

This clonotype has just a few counts. The rearrangement links TRBV20-1 to TRBJ2-2; D is possibly TRBD2 (6 bases). Trimming removed 0 bases at V and 5 bases at J, with 13 bases between. Germline values: CDR1 DFQATT, CDR2 SNEGSKA (reference sequence). CDR3 length equals 15 residues. The CDR3 reads CSARDKGLETGELFF. In DNA, the CDR3 is TGCAGTGCTAGAGATAAGGGACTGGAAACCGGGGAGCTGTTTTTT.